This T cell receptor (beta chain) derives from a study of blood T cells in healthy people across ages. PCR was performed a second time for about 7 to 12 cycles using a sample-barcoded 5' primer and a J-beta primer mix. TCRdb passed the 5' RACE reads through MiXCR, listing each CDR3 protein once. The sample consists of 1,500,000 or so distinct CDR3 sequences, 35% to 45% of them appearing once. This clonotype has only a few counts. Trimming pared 3 bases from V and 0 bases from J, leaving 18 bases between. The CDR3 is 17 residues long. Germline V CDR1 and CDR2: DFQATT, SNEGSKA (reference sequence). The V call is TRBV20-1, the J call TRBJ2-1; possible D gene TRBD2, 6 bases. This clonotype was sampled from a woman under 30 in good health. Material for sequencing was blood. The chain's CDR3 is CSARPLAMDLSYNEQFF. Here the CDR3 DNA reads TGCAGTGCTAGGCCGCTAGCGATGGACCTCTCCTACAATGAGCAGTTCTTC.